A selection of T cell receptor beta chains follows, all from one sample in a study of response to subunit inactivated influenza vaccine. TCRdb reanalysed the RT-PCR reads using MiXCR and keeps one entry per CDR3 protein. The sample contains about 800,000 distinct CDR3 sequences, 21% of which appear only once. This specimen consisted of PBMCs from blood, obtained about 5 days after vaccination. The receptors shown here come from a man between 50 and 59 years old who received an inactivated influenza vaccine. CDR3s include the opening cysteine and the closing phenylalanine or tryptophan. The D gene is left open where the match is weak. Clone size is not always given. Where it is, it says once, few, many or a class for expanded clones.

abundance | j_gene | len | v_gene | d_gene | CDR3aa | CDR3nt
. | TRBJ1-5 | 15 | TRBV5-1 | . | CASSLYGGGNQPQHF | TGCGCCAGCAGCCTGTATGGAGGGGGCAATCAGCCCCAGCATTTT
. | TRBJ2-7 | 14 | TRBV5-6 | . | CASSWGHPGYEQYF | TGTGCCAGCAGCTGGGGACACCCGGGATACGAGCAGTACTTC
few | TRBJ1-3 | 14 | TRBV6-1 | . | CASRFDFSGNTIYF | TGTGCCAGCAGGTTTGACTTCTCTGGAAACACCATATATTTT
. | TRBJ2-7 | 15 | TRBV20-1 | TRBD2 | CSASRTSGGIGEQYF | TGCAGTGCTAGTAGGACTAGCGGGGGGATTGGCGAGCAGTACTTC
few | TRBJ2-2 | 17 | TRBV21-1 | . | CASQDQKASCNTGELFF | TGTGCCAGCCAGGACCAAAAGGCTAGCTGTAACACCGGGGAGCTGTTTTTT
. | TRBJ1-1 | 12 | TRBV20-1 | . | CSARTDHTEAFF | TGCAGTGCTAGAACGGACCACACTGAAGCTTTCTTT
. | TRBJ1-3 | 18 | TRBV6-5 | . | CASSYSINGVFSGNTIYF | TGTGCCAGCAGTTACTCGATAAACGGGGTTTTTTCTGGAAACACCATATATTTT
. | TRBJ2-1 | 12 | TRBV6-5 | TRBD1 | CASTQGENEQFF | TGTGCCAGCACCCAGGGGGAAAATGAGCAGTTCTTC
. | TRBJ2-7 | 15 | TRBV4-1 | . | CASITGTSGDYEQYF | TGCGCCAGCATCACTGGGACGTCGGGAGACTACGAGCAGTACTTC
. | TRBJ1-6 | 14 | TRBV24-1 | . | CATSAAANNSPLHF | TGTGCCACCAGTGCGGCAGCCAATAATTCACCCCTCCACTTT
. | TRBJ2-2 | 14 | TRBV11-3 | . | CASSSDLNTGELFF | TGTGCCAGCAGCTCGGACCTAAACACCGGGGAGCTGTTTTTT
. | TRBJ2-7 | 15 | TRBV6-1 | TRBD2 | CASSPSSGREREQYF | TGTGCCAGCAGTCCCTCTAGCGGGAGGGAGCGCGAGCAGTACTTC
few | TRBJ2-7 | 13 | TRBV20-1 | . | CSARVGGTYEQYF | TGCAGTGCTAGAGTCGGGGGAACCTACGAGCAGTACTTC
few | TRBJ2-1 | 17 | TRBV4-3 | TRBD2 | CASSQGTSGISYNEQFF | TGCGCCAGCAGCCAAGGGACTAGCGGGATCTCCTACAATGAGCAGTTCTTC
many | TRBJ1-2 | 13 | TRBV7-2 | . | CASSPDTNYGYTF | TGTGCCAGCAGCCCGGACACTAACTATGGCTACACCTTC
. | TRBJ2-7 | 13 | TRBV6-2/TRBV6-3 | . | CASSPSSGYEQYF | TGTGCCAGCAGTCCCTCCTCCGGCTACGAGCAGTACTTC
few | TRBJ2-1 | 14 | TRBV5-6 | TRBD2 | CASSFGGSFYEQFF | TGTGCCAGCAGCTTCGGCGGGAGTTTTTACGAGCAGTTCTTC
. | TRBJ2-2 | 15 | TRBV15 | . | CATSPTGGVTGELFF | TGTGCCACCAGCCCAACTGGCGGGGTAACCGGGGAGCTGTTTTTT
. | TRBJ2-3 | 14 | TRBV20-1 | . | CSARGQRGTDTQYF | TGCAGTGCTAGAGGGCAACGGGGAACAGATACGCAGTATTTT
few | TRBJ2-1 | 16 | TRBV4-2 | . | CASSQDRLDSYNEQFF | TGTGCCAGCAGCCAAGATCGACTAGACTCCTACAATGAGCAGTTCTTC
few | TRBJ1-1 | 16 | TRBV20-1 | TRBD1 | CSGSRTGGLPSAEAFF | TGCAGTGGTTCGCGTACAGGGGGCCTCCCGAGCGCTGAAGCTTTCTTT
few | TRBJ2-1 | 17 | TRBV2 | . | CASSSPSGVTSYNEQFF | TGTGCCAGCAGTTCCCCCTCAGGCGTCACTTCCTACAATGAGCAGTTCTTC
. | TRBJ2-5 | 13 | TRBV7-2 | . | CATGGGNQETQYF | TGTGCCACAGGAGGGGGGAACCAAGAGACCCAGTACTTC
few | TRBJ1-5 | 12 | TRBV19 | . | CASSISRSPQHF | TGTGCCAGTAGTATCTCTAGAAGTCCCCAGCATTTT
. | TRBJ2-1 | 13 | TRBV7-2 | . | CASSLEGGRKQFF | TGTGCCAGCAGCTTAGAAGGTGGCCGGAAGCAGTTCTTC
. | TRBJ2-2 | 17 | TRBV15 | TRBD2 | CATSRGGGALRTGELFF | TGTGCCACCAGCAGAGGCGGGGGGGCCTTGAGGACCGGGGAGCTGTTTTTT
few | TRBJ2-1 | 16 | TRBV15 | . | CATSRDPRGRGNEQFF | TGTGCCACCAGCAGAGATCCCAGGGGGAGGGGAAATGAGCAGTTCTTC
many | TRBJ2-5 | 15 | TRBV12-3/TRBV12-4 | TRBD2 | CASSLASGRGETQYF | TGTGCCAGCAGCCTTGCAAGCGGGAGGGGCGAGACCCAGTACTTC
. | TRBJ2-1 | 13 | TRBV4-2 | . | CASSTDPYNEQFF | TGTGCCAGCAGTACGGATCCCTACAATGAGCAGTTCTTC
. | TRBJ2-1 | 15 | TRBV3-1 | TRBD1 | CASSRLRTGNNEQFF | TGTGCCAGCAGCCGTCTTCGGACAGGGAATAATGAGCAGTTCTTC
few | TRBJ2-3 | 14 | TRBV7-9 | . | CASESAENTDTQYF | TGTGCCAGCGAGTCGGCGGAGAACACAGATACGCAGTATTTT
many | TRBJ1-5 | 12 | TRBV20-1 | . | CSARDGAQPQHF | TGCAGTGCTAGAGATGGTGCGCAGCCCCAGCATTTT
many | TRBJ1-1 | 13 | TRBV20-1 | TRBD1 | CSAPGTVNTEAFF | TGCAGTGCTCCTGGGACAGTGAACACTGAAGCTTTCTTT
. | TRBJ2-7 | 15 | TRBV7-2 | TRBD2 | CASSYRTSGGYEQYF | TGTGCCAGCAGCTATAGGACTAGCGGGGGCTACGAGCAGTACTTC
few | TRBJ1-6 | 15 | TRBV5-1 | . | CASSLIPAGNSPLHF | TGCGCCAGCAGCTTGATCCCGGCGGGCAATTCACCCCTCCACTTT
many | TRBJ1-1 | 13 | TRBV12-3/TRBV12-4 | . | CASSLAENTEAFF | TGCGCCAGCAGCTTGGCAGAGAACACTGAAGCTTTCTTT
few | TRBJ2-1 | 16 | TRBV5-1 | . | CASSLADRWAYNEQFF | TGCGCCAGCAGCTTGGCCGACCGCTGGGCCTACAATGAGCAGTTCTTC
. | TRBJ2-3 | 15 | TRBV19 | TRBD2 | CASNLAGTSTDTQYF | TGTGCCAGTAATCTAGCGGGGACTTCCACAGATACGCAGTATTTT
few | TRBJ2-1 | 17 | TRBV20-1 | TRBD2 | CSARVPLAGGPGNEQFF | TGCAGTGCTAGAGTTCCACTAGCGGGAGGGCCGGGGAATGAGCAGTTCTTC
few | TRBJ2-7 | 13 | TRBV7-9 | TRBD1 | CASSPGTEYEQYF | TGTGCCAGCAGCCCAGGGACAGAATACGAGCAGTACTTC
few | TRBJ2-7 | 16 | TRBV29-1 | TRBD2 | CSVDRGGSSGQYEQYF | TGCAGCGTTGATAGAGGTGGTTCTAGCGGGCAATACGAGCAGTACTTC
few | TRBJ2-1 | 21 | TRBV10-3 | TRBD2 | CAISDHPGSGTSGRTGDEQFF | TGTGCCATCAGTGACCACCCTGGCTCCGGGACTAGCGGGAGGACCGGGGATGAGCAGTTCTTC
few | TRBJ2-7 | 14 | TRBV7-8 | . | CASSQTGFSYEQYF | TGTGCCAGCAGCCAGACAGGTTTCTCCTACGAGCAGTACTTC
. | TRBJ2-6 | 15 | TRBV4-2 | TRBD2 | CASSAREGGANVLTF | TGTGCCAGCAGCGCTCGGGAGGGTGGGGCCAACGTCCTGACTTTC